The source of this TCR beta chain is a study of T cells in Graves' hyperthyroidism and ophthalmopathy. Diagnosis of hyperthyroidism was new in patients aged 18 to 65, and its duration was under 2 months. Using RNA transcripts as the source, TCR beta CDR3 regions were amplified. A set of HTBI primers served as the primers for a first-round RT-PCR of the TCR CDR3. From the multiplex PCR reads, TCRdb called clonotypes with MiXCR, one entry per CDR3 protein. This sample yields some 440,000 distinct CDR3 sequences, of which more than 15% are seen a single time; just under 8% belongs to the top ten. Germline V gene lookup returns CDR1 ENHRY and CDR2 SYGVKD. Trimming removed 0 bases from V and 14 bases from J; junction bases left unmatched: 4. The CDR3 covers 12 residues. Broader study findings: Separation of ophthalmopathy from stable hyperthyroidism was achieved by a 13 V-J model.

The sample holds a few counts of this clonotype. The antigen is not known. This TCR was recovered from a woman aged 18-29 years with Graves' hyperthyroidism. The J gene is TRBJ2-1, the V gene TRBV10-3; TRBD1 matches 7 bases. Input material: blood. Here the CDR3 reads CAISESKGAEFF. Written as DNA, the CDR3 is TGTGCCATCAGTGAGTCCAAGGGGGCAGAGTTCTTC.